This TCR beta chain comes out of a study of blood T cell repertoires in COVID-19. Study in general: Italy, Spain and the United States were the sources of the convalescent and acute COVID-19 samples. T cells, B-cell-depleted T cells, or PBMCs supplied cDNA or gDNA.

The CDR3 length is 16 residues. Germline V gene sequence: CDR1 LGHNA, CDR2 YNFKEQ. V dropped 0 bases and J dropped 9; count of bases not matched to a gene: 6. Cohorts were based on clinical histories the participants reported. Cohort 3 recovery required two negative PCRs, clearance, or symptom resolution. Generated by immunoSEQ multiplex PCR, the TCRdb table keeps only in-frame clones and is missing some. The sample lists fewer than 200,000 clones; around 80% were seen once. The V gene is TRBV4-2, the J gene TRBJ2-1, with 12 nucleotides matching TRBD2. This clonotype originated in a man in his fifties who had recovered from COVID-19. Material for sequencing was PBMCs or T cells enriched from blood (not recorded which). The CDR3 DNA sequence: TGTGCCAGCAGCCAAGATGCTAGCGGGGGGGCTATTGAGCAGTTCTTC. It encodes CASSQDASGGAIEQFF.